A single sample is the source of the 30 T cell receptor beta chains below, sequenced in a study of T cells expressing NK-cell markers. TCRdb re-called the 5' RACE reads, yielding one record per CDR3 amino acid sequence without DNA. In all, the sample yields around 380,000 distinct CDR3 sequences. The material sequenced was blood T cells: a sorted CD56 or NKG2C T cell subset, CD4+ or CD8+ T cells, or bulk PBMC T cells (not recorded which). These receptors were collected from a woman in her fifties or sixties in good health.

The V gene is TRBV12-3 or TRBV12-4, the J gene TRBJ2-5; the TCRdb call, TRBD1, lacks DNA for checking. This CDR3 region has 13 residues. The CDR3 loop is CASSLRGWETQYF.

V gene TRBV20-1 combines with J gene TRBJ2-5; lacking DNA, the TRBD1 call made by TCRdb goes unchecked. The CDR3 length is 14 residues. CDR1 and CDR2 from the germline V gene are DFQATT and SNEGSKA (reference sequence). CDR3 residues: CSASMGGPQETQYF.

V usage is TRBV29-1 and J usage is TRBJ2-7; lacking DNA, the TRBD1 call made by TCRdb goes unchecked. The CDR3 has 15 residues. CDR1 is SQVTM, CDR2 ANQGSEA, per germline. CDR3 region: CSSPGQTNRGYEQYF.

The V gene is TRBV15, the J gene TRBJ2-7; the TCRdb D gene call, TRBD1, has no DNA to confirm it. The germline CDR1 and CDR2 sequences are LNHNV and YYDKDF (reference sequence). The CDR3 has 12 residues. The CDR3: CATTGTGREQYF.

This sequence joins TRBV20-1 and TRBJ1-3. Germline V CDR1 and CDR2: DFQATT, SNEGSKA (reference sequence). This CDR3 is built from 14 residues. Here the CDR3 reads CSATVHSSGNTIYF.

This CDR3 reads CASRPGSGGSYNEQFF. The chain carries TRBV11-3 and TRBJ2-1; TCRdb reports TRBD1, a call that lacks DNA to check it against. In germline, CDR1 is SGHNT, CDR2 YENEEA. There are 16 residues in the CDR3.

Here the CDR3 reads CAINLGGRSSYNEQFF. The chain recombines TRBV10-3 with TRBJ2-1; TCRdb's D call of TRBD1 is untestable without DNA. The CDR3 length is 16 residues. Germline V CDR1 and CDR2: ENHRY, SYGVKD.

The chain links TRBV20-1 to TRBJ2-1; TCRdb proposes TRBD2, but this gene call is untestable without DNA. Germline V gene data show CDR1 as DFQATT and CDR2 as SNEGSKA (reference sequence). This CDR3 has 15 amino acids. The CDR3 region is CSARRREEAYNEQFF.

The rearrangement uses TRBV27 and TRBJ2-7; TCRdb indicates TRBD1, and absent DNA this call remains unverified. The CDR3 length is 16 residues. The V gene's germline CDR1 is MNHEY and CDR2 SMNVEV (reference sequence). The CDR3 sequence is CASSLDPGTGSYEQYF.

The rearrangement joins TRBV14 to TRBJ2-5; TCRdb lists TRBD1, though no DNA is available to test this call. CDR3 length equals 15 residues. Germline CDR1 SGHDN, CDR2 FVKESK. CDR3 in amino acids: CASSQVGTDQETQYF.

The V gene is TRBV12-3 or TRBV12-4, the J gene TRBJ1-5; checking the TCRdb D call of TRBD1 is not possible without DNA. CDR3 length: 16 residues. The CDR3 sequence: CASSPQGALENQPQHF.

This chain joins TRBV14 and TRBJ2-5. CDR3 length equals 15 residues. Germline V gives CDR1 SGHDN, CDR2 FVKESK. The CDR3 spells CASSQSWPFQETQYF.

The chain links TRBV6-1 to TRBJ2-5. Germline CDR1 and CDR2: MNHNS and SASEGT. The CDR3 runs 13 residues. The CDR3: CASSEELFETQYF.

The chain joins TRBV6-2 or TRBV6-3 to TRBJ2-5; as DNA is missing, the TRBD1 call by TCRdb cannot be tested. Germline V lookup: CDR1 MNHEY, CDR2 SVGEGT. CDR3 length: 15 amino acids. CDR3 residues: CASTLWGRGQETQYF.

The chain couples TRBV5-1 to TRBJ2-1; TCRdb's assignment of TRBD2 cannot be checked, as there is no DNA. CDR3 size: 13 residues. CDR1 SGHRS and CDR2 YFSETQ come from the germline V gene. The CDR3 spells CASSLGADNEQFF.

This chain connects TRBV25-1 to TRBJ2-7; absent DNA, TCRdb's TRBD2 call cannot be checked. Germline CDR1 is MGHDK and CDR2 is SYGVNS. The CDR3 consists of 12 residues. The CDR3: CASASGPYEQYF.

The chain employs TRBV20-1 and TRBJ2-1; checking the TCRdb D call of TRBD1 is not possible without DNA. Germline V gene sequence: CDR1 DFQATT, CDR2 SNEGSKA (reference sequence). This CDR3 comprises 15 residues. The CDR3 protein is CSARLPGPDHNEQFF.

This chain joins TRBV7-2 and TRBJ2-1; TCRdb designates TRBD2, a call that cannot be tested without DNA. Germline V gives CDR1 SGHTA, CDR2 FQGNSA. This CDR3 is built from 15 residues. CDR3 amino acids: CASSPRVAGGREQFF.

The rearrangement uses TRBV4-1 and TRBJ2-2; with no DNA, the TCRdb D assignment of TRBD1 cannot be verified. Germline assignment: CDR1 MGHRA and CDR2 YSYEKL. The CDR3 extends over 12 amino acids. CDR3 sequence: CASSPPVGELFF.

The chain carries TRBV6-6 and TRBJ2-7. CDR1 MNHNY and CDR2 SVGAGI come from the germline V gene (reference sequence). The CDR3 runs to 12 residues. The CDR3 loop is CASSAVSYEQYF.

The V and J genes are TRBV11-3 and TRBJ2-1; absent DNA, TCRdb's TRBD2 call cannot be checked. Germline V lookup: CDR1 SGHNT, CDR2 YENEEA. CDR3 size: 15 residues. This chain's CDR3 is CASSVLPSGWNEQFF.

The chain recombines TRBV3-1 with TRBJ2-3; TCRdb proposes TRBD1, but this gene call is untestable without DNA. CDR1 and CDR2 (germline): LGHDT, YNNKEL (reference sequence). The CDR3 length is 14 residues. The CDR3 here is CASSRGVWTDTQYF.

The chain couples TRBV12-3 or TRBV12-4 to TRBJ2-7. This CDR3 is built from 14 residues. CDR3: CASRRGSSSYEQYF.

CDR3 sequence reads: CASSLPQGGIGGTDTQYF. The chain combines TRBV12-3 or TRBV12-4 with TRBJ2-3; TCRdb's assignment of TRBD1 cannot be checked, as there is no DNA. The CDR3 loop spans 18 amino acids.

The chain carries TRBV11-2 and TRBJ2-2; checking the TCRdb D call of TRBD1 is not possible without DNA. The CDR3 consists of 13 residues. CDR1 SGHAT and CDR2 FQNNGV come from the germline V gene. This chain's CDR3 is CANQGRGQRELFF.

CDR3 amino acids: CATSRDMEGAKTQYF. The chain has TRBV15 and TRBJ2-5; without DNA, the TCRdb call of TRBD1 cannot be checked. Germline CDR1 is LNHNV and CDR2 is YYDKDF (reference sequence). There are 15 residues in the CDR3.

The V call is TRBV5-1, the J call TRBJ2-1; TCRdb indicates TRBD2, and absent DNA this call remains unverified. Germline loops: CDR1 SGHRS, CDR2 YFSETQ. The CDR3 is made up of 13 amino acids. The CDR3 is CASCPAGVGEQFF.

This chain joins TRBV28 and TRBJ1-3; without DNA, the TCRdb call of TRBD1 cannot be checked. This CDR3 has 12 amino acids. The germline CDR1 and CDR2 sequences are MDHEN and SYDVKM. CDR3 protein: CASRTPAGTIYF.

The chain carries TRBV12-3 or TRBV12-4 and TRBJ2-3; checking the TCRdb D call of TRBD2 is not possible without DNA. The CDR3 runs to 16 residues. This chain's CDR3 is CASSFREGLSTDTQYF.

The CDR3 here is CASSQPSHSVTDTQYF. The V call is TRBV12-3 or TRBV12-4, the J call TRBJ2-3. This CDR3 has 16 amino acids.